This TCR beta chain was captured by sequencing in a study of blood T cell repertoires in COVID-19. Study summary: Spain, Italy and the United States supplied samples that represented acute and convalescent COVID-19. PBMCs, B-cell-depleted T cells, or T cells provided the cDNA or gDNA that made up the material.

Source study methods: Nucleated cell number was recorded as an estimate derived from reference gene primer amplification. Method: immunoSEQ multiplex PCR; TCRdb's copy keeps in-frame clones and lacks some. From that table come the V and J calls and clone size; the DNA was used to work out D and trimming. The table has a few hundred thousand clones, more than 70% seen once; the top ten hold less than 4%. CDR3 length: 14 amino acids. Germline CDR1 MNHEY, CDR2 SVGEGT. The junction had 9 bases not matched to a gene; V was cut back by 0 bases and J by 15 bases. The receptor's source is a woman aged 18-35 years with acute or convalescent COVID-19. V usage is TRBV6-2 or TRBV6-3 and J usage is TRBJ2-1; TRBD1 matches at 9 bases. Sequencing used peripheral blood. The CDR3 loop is CASSYSSLVDRGFF. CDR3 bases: TGTGCCAGCAGTTACTCGTCGTTGGTGGACAGGGGGTTCTTC.